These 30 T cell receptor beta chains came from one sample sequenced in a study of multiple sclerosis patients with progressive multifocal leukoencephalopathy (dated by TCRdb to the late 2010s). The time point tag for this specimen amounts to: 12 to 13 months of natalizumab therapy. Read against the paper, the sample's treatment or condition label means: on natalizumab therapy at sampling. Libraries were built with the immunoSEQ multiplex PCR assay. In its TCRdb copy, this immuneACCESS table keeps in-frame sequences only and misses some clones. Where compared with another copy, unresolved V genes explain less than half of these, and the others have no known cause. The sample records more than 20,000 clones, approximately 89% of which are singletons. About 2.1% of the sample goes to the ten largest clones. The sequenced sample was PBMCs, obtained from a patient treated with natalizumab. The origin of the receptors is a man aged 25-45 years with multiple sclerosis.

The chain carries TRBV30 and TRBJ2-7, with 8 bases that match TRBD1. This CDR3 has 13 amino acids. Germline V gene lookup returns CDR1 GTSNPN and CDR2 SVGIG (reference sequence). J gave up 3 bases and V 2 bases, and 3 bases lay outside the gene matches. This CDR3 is CAWSPDRGYEQYF. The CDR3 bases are TGTGCCTGGAGTCCTGACAGGGGCTACGAGCAGTACTTC.

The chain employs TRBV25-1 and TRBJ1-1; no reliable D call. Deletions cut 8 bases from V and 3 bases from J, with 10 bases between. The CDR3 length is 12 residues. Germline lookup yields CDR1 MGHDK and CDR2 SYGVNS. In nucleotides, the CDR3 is TGTGCCAGCGGGGAGCGACACACTGAAGCTTTCTTT. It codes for CASGERHTEAFF.

The CDR3 DNA reads as TGTGCCAGCAGTTCGACAATAAGCTATGGCTACACCTTC. This gives the protein CASSSTISYGYTF. The chain joins TRBV6-5 to TRBJ1-2; no definite D call. In germline, CDR1 is MNHEY, CDR2 SVGAGI. V lost 4 bases to trimming and J lost 4 bases, with 10 bases between them. The CDR3 extends over 13 amino acids.

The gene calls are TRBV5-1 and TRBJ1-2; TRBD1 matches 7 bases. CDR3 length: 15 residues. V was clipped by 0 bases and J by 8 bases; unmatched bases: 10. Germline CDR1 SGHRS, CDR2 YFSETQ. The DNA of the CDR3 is TGCGCCAGCAGCTTGGATCCAGCCTCAGGGGGAGGCTACACCTTC. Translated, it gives CASSLDPASGGGYTF.

The CDR3 DNA sequence: TGTGCCAGCAGCTTGAGGGACAGCTACGAGCAGTACGTC. This encodes CASSLRDSYEQYV. V and J are TRBV5-6 and TRBJ2-7; 7 bases align to TRBD1. The junction had 1 base not matched to a gene; V was cut back by 1 base and J by 3 bases. This CDR3 is built from 13 residues. Per the germline V gene, CDR1 is SGHDT and CDR2 is YYEEEE.

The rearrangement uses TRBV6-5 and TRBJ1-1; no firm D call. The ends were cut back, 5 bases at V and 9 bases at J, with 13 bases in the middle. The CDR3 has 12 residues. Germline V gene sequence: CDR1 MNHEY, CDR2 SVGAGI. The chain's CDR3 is CASSTPANQAFF. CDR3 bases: TGTGCCAGCAGTACACCCGCCAATCAAGCTTTCTTT.

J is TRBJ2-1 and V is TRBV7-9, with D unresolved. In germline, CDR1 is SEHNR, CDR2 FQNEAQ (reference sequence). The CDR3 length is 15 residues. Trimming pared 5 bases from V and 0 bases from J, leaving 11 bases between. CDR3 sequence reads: CASSPPLGSYNEQFF. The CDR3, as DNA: TGTGCCAGCAGCCCCCCCCTGGGCTCCTACAATGAGCAGTTCTTC.

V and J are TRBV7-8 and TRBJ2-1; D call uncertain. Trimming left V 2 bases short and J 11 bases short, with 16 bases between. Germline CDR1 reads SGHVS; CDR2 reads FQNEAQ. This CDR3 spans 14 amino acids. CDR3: CASSLRLVASKQFF. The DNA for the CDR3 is TGTGCCAGCAGCTTACGGTTGGTAGCCTCCAAGCAGTTCTTC.

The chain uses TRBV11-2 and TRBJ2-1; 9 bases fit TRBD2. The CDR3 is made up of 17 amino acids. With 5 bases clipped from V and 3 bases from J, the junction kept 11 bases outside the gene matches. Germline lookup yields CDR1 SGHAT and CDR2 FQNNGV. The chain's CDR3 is CASSLISGRRGYNEQFF. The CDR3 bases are TGTGCCAGCAGCCTCATAAGCGGGAGGAGAGGCTACAATGAGCAGTTCTTC.

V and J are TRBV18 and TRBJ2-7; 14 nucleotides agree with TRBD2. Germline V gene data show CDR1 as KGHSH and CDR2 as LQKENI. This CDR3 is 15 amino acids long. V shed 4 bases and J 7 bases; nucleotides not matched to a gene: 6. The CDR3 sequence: CASSLGLAGVEEQYF. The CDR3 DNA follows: TGTGCCAGCTCACTGGGACTAGCGGGAGTTGAAGAGCAGTACTTC. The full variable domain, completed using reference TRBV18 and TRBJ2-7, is NAGVMQNPRHLVRRRGQEARLRCSPMKGHSHVYWYRQLPEEGLKFMVYLQKENIIDESGMPKERFSAEFPKEGPSILRIQQVVRGDSAAYFCASSLGLAGVEEQYFGPGTRLTVT.

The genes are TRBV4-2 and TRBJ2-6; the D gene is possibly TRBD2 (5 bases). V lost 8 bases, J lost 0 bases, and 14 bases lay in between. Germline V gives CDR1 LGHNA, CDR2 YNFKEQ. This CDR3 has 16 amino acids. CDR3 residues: CASAREGISGANVLTF. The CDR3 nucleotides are TGTGCCAGCGCCCGAGAGGGAATCTCTGGGGCCAACGTCCTGACTTTC.

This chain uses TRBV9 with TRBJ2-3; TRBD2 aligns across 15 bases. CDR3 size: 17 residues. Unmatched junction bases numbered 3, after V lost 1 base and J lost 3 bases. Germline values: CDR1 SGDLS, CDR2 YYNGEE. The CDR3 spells CASSVLGLAGGTDTQYF. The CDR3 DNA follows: TGTGCCAGCAGCGTACTGGGACTAGCGGGAGGAACAGATACGCAGTATTTT.

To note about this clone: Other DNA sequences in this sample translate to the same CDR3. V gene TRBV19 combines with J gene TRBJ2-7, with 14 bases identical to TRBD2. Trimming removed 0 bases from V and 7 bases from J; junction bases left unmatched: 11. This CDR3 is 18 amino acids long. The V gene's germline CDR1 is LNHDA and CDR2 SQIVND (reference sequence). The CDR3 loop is CASSIDLSGTSGRSEQYF. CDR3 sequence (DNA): TGTGCCAGTAGTATAGATCTATCGGGGACTAGCGGGAGAAGTGAGCAGTACTTC.

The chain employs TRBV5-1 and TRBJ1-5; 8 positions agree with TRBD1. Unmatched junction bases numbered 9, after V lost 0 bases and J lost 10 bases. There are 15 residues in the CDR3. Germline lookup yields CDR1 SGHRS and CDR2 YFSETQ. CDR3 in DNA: TGCGCCAGCAGCTTGGCGGGACAGGCTCATGGTCCCCAGCATTTT. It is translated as CASSLAGQAHGPQHF.

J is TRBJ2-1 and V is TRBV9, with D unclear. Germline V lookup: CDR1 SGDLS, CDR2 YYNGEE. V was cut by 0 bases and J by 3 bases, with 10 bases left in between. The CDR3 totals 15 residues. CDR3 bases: TGTGCCAGCAGCGTAGCGGCTAGTAGCTACAATGAGCAGTTCTTC. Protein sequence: CASSVAASSYNEQFF. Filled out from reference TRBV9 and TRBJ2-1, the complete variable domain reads DSGVTQTPKHLITATGQRVTLRCSPRSGDLSVYWYQQSLDQGLQFLIQYYNGEERAKGNILERFSAQQFPDLHSELNLSSLELGDSALYFCASSVAASSYNEQFFGPGTRLTVL.

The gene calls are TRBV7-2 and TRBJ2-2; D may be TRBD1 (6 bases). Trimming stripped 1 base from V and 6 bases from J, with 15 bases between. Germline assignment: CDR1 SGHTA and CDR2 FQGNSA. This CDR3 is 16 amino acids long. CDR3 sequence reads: CASSLVGPGVAGELFF. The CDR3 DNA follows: TGTGCCAGCAGCTTAGTTGGGCCAGGGGTAGCCGGGGAGCTGTTTTTT.

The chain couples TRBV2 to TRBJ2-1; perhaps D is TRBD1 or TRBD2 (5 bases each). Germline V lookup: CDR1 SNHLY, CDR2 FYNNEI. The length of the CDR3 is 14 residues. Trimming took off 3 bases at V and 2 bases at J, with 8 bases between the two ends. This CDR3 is CASSELGAYNEQFF. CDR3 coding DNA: TGTGCCAGCAGTGAGCTGGGGGCCTACAATGAGCAGTTCTTC. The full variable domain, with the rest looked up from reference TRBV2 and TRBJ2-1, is EPEVTQTPSHQVTQMGQEVILRCVPISNHLYFYWYRQILGQKVEFLVSFYNNEISEKSEIFDDQFSVERPDGSNFTLKIRSTKLEDSAMYFCASSELGAYNEQFFGPGTRLTVL.

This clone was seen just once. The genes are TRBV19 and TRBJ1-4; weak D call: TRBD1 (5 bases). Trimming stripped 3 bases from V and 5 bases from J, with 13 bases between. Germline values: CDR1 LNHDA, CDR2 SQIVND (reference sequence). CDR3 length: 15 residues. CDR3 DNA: TGTGCCAGTAGTATTGGCGGGGCCCCGAATGAAAAACTGTTTTTT. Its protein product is CASSIGGAPNEKLFF. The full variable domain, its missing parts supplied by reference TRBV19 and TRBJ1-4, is DGGITQSPKYLFRKEGQNVTLSCEQNLNHDAMYWYRQDPGQGLRLIYYSQIVNDFQKGDIAEGYSVSREKKESFPLTVTSAQKNPTAFYLCASSIGGAPNEKLFFGSGTQLSVL.

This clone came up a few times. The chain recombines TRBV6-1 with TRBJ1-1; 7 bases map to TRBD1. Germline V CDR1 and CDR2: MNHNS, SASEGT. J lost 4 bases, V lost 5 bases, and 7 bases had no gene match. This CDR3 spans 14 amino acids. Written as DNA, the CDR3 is TGTGCCAGCAGTCCCCAGGGGGAGGCCACTGAAGCTTTCTTT. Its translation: CASSPQGEATEAFF.

CDR3 sequence: CAIRFSGGTEAFF. CDR3 nucleotides: TGTGCCATCAGATTTTCAGGGGGCACTGAAGCTTTCTTT. The rearrangement links TRBV10-3 to TRBJ1-1; the match to TRBD1 covers 7 bases. This CDR3 spans 13 amino acids. The V segment lost 6 bases and the J segment 4 bases; nucleotides outside the gene matches: 5. Looked up from germline, CDR1 is ENHRY and CDR2 is SYGVKD.

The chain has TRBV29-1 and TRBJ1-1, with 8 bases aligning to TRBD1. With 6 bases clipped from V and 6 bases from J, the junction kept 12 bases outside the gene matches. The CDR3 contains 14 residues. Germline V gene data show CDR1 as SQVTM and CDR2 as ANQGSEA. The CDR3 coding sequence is TGCAGCGTCCCCCTACAGGGGGAAAGCGCTGAAGCTTTCTTT. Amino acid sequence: CSVPLQGESAEAFF.

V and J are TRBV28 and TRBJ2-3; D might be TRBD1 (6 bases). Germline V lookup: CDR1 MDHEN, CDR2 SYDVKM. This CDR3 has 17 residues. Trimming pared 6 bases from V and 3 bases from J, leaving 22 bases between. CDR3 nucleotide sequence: TGTGCCAGCAGCCGGTCAGGGGCTGAAGGTTTGACAGATACGCAGTATTTT. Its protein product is CASSRSGAEGLTDTQYF.

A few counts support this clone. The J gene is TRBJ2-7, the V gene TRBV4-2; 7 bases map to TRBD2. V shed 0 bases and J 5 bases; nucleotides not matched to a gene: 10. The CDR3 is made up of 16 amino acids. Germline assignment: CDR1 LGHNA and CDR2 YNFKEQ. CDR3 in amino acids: CASSQDGGGDRDEQYF. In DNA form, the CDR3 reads TGTGCCAGCAGCCAAGATGGGGGAGGGGACCGGGACGAGCAGTACTTC.

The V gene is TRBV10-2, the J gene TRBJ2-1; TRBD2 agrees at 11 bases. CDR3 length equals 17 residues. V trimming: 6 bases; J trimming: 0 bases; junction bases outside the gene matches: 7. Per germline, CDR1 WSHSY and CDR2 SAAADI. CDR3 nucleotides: TGCGCCAGCAGCATAGCGGGAGGGCCGGACTCCTACAATGAGCAGTTCTTC. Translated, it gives CASSIAGGPDSYNEQFF.

CDR3 sequence reads: CASSLSPGPSGANVLTF. CDR3 nucleotides: TGTGCCAGCAGCTTAAGTCCGGGCCCCTCTGGGGCCAACGTCCTGACTTTC. The rearrangement joins TRBV7-3 to TRBJ2-6; D ambiguous. From germline, CDR1 is SGHTA and CDR2 FQGTGA. The V end was cut by 1 base, the J end by 0 bases, with 10 bases between. This CDR3 is 17 amino acids long.

In nucleotides, the CDR3 is TGTGCCAGTAGTGTGGACCTCCCGGGGAATCAGCCCCAGCATTTT. Translation gives CASSVDLPGNQPQHF. The chain combines TRBV19 with TRBJ1-5; D gene ambiguous. This CDR3 comprises 15 residues. Trimming left V 5 bases short and J 4 bases short, with 15 bases between. The germline V gene has CDR1 LNHDA and CDR2 SQIVND (reference sequence).

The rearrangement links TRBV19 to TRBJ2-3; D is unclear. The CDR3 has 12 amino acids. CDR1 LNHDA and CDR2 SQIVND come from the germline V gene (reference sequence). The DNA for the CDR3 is TGTGCTAGTGGTCTGGGCACAGATACGCAGTATTTT. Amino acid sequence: CASGLGTDTQYF.

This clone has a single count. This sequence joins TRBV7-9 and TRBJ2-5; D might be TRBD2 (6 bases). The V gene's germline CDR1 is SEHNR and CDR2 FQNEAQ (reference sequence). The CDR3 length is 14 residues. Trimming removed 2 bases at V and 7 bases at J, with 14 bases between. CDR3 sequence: CASSLPGTGRTQYF. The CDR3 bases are TGTGCCAGCAGCTTACCCGGGACTGGGAGGACCCAGTACTTC.

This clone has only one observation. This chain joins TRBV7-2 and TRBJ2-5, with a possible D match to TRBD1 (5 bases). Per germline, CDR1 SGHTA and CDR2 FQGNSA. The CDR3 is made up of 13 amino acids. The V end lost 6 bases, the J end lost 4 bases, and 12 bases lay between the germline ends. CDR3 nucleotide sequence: TGTGCCAGCAGTCCGTGGACACGAGAGACCCAGTACTTC. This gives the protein CASSPWTRETQYF.

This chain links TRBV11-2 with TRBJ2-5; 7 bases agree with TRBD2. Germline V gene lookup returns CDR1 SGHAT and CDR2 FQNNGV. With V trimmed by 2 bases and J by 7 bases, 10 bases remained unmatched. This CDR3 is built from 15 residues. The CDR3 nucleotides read TGTGCCAGCAGCTTAAGCGGGACCCAAGTAAGGACCCAGTACTTC. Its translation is CASSLSGTQVRTQYF. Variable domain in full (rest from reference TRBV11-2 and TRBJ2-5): EAGVAQSPRYKIIEKRQSVAFWCNPISGHATLYWYQQILGQGPKLLIQFQNNGVVDDSQLPKDRFSAERLKGVDSTLKIQPAKLEDSAVYLCASSLSGTQVRTQYFGPGTRLLVL.